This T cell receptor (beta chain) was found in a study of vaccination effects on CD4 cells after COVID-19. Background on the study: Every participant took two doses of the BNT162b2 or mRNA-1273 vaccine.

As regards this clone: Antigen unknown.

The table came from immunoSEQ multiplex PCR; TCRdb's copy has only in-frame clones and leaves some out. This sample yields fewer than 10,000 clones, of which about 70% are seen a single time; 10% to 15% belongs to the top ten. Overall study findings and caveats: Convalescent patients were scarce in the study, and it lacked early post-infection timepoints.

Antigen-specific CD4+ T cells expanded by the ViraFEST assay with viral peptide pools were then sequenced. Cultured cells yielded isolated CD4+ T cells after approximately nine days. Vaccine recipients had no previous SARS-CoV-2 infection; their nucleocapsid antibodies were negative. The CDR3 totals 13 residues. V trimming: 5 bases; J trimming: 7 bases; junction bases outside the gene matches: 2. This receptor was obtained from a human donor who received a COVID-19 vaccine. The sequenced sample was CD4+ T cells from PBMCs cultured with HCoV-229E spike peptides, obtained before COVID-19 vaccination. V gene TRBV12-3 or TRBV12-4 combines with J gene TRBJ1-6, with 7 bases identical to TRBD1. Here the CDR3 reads CASSTGQNSPLHF. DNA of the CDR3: TGTGCCAGCAGTACGGGACAGAATTCACCCCTCCACTTT.